A selection of T cell receptor beta chains follows, all from one sample in a study of beta chain features in type 1 diabetes. Generated by immunoSEQ multiplex PCR, the TCRdb table keeps only in-frame clones and is missing some. Among 500,000 to 850,000 clones listed, over 12% were seen once. The sequencing sample was made of naive CD4+ T cells from blood. Receptors originate from a man aged 18 to 35 with type 1 diabetes. The CDR3 runs from the conserved cysteine through the conserved F or W. The order of the fields is D gene, V gene, clone size, J gene, CDR3 length, CDR3 DNA, CDR3 protein. The D gene is left open where the match is weak. Clone size is shown for a subset of rows, as once, few, many or a class of expanded clone.

-,TRBV28,-,TRBJ2-7,14,TGTGCCAGTTCCGGACAACCGAGCTCCTACGAGCAGTACTTC,CASSGQPSSYEQYF
-,TRBV7-9,-,TRBJ1-3,13,TGTGCCAGCAGCTTACCCGGGAGAGGCACCATATATTTT,CASSLPGRGTIYF
-,TRBV5-6,once,TRBJ1-2,14,TGTGCCAGCAGACCGATTGACAGTGGACGCGGCTACACCTTC,CASRPIDSGRGYTF
-,TRBV6-5,few,TRBJ1-4,12,TGTGCCAGCAGTTCGGATTATGAAAAACTGTTTTTT,CASSSDYEKLFF
TRBD1,TRBV5-1,few,TRBJ2-3,14,TGCGCCAGCAGCTTAGGACAGGGTCCAGATACGCAGTATTTT,CASSLGQGPDTQYF
-,TRBV27,-,TRBJ2-7,13,TGTGCCAGCAGTCACAGGGCCACATACGAGCAGTACTTC,CASSHRATYEQYF
-,TRBV27,-,TRBJ1-3,14,TGTGCCAGCAGGGGACCGAGCTCTGGAAACACCATATATTTT,CASRGPSSGNTIYF
TRBD1,TRBV5-1,-,TRBJ1-2,12,TGCGCCAGCAGCCCCGGACAGGATGGCTACACCTTC,CASSPGQDGYTF
-,TRBV7-2,few,TRBJ2-7,15,TGTGCCAGCAGCACCGGTGGAGCTATCCCCTACGAGCAGTACTTC,CASSTGGAIPYEQYF
TRBD1,TRBV6-1,-,TRBJ2-2,15,TGTGCCAGCACCTTGACAGGGGCGAACACCGGGGAGCTGTTTTTT,CASTLTGANTGELFF
TRBD2,TRBV9,-,TRBJ2-7,15,TGTGCCAGCAGCGTAGATCGGGGAGGGCCCTACGAGCAGTACTTC,CASSVDRGGPYEQYF
-,TRBV28,-,TRBJ1-1,12,TGTGCCAGCAGGTTGATGAACACTGAAGCTTTCTTT,CASRLMNTEAFF
TRBD1,TRBV29-1,few,TRBJ1-5,13,TGCAGCGTCGCCGGACAGGTGAATCAGCCCCAGCATTTT,CSVAGQVNQPQHF
TRBD1,TRBV30,-,TRBJ1-1,12,TGTGCCCGGTCCCGGGACAGGGTGGAAGCTTTCTTT,CARSRDRVEAFF
TRBD1,TRBV6-5,-,TRBJ2-1,15,TGTGCCAGCAGTCCACAGGGGGCAGTTGCTAATGAGCAGTTCTTC,CASSPQGAVANEQFF
TRBD2,TRBV4-2,-,TRBJ2-3,17,TGTGCCAGCAGCCGCGGACTAGCGGGAGTCGGCACAGATACGCAGTATTTT,CASSRGLAGVGTDTQYF
-,TRBV2,-,TRBJ1-1,11,TGTGCCAGCAGGAGGGAAGCAGAAGCTTTCTTT,CASRREAEAFF
TRBD2,TRBV5-1,-,TRBJ2-1,15,TGCGCCAGCAGCCCGATGCTAGCGGGAGCCAATGAGCAGTTCTTC,CASSPMLAGANEQFF
-,TRBV30,few,TRBJ1-2,11,TGTGCCTGGACCCCCCGAGAGGGCTACACCTTC,CAWTPREGYTF
-,TRBV4-3,few,TRBJ1-5,14,TGCGCCAGCAGCCCAGACAGTGGCAATCAGCCCCAGCATTTT,CASSPDSGNQPQHF
-,TRBV18,few,TRBJ2-5,15,TGTGCCAGCTCACCCATGGACGGAGTCAGGGAGACCCAGTACTTC,CASSPMDGVRETQYF
-,TRBV28,-,TRBJ1-2,14,TGTGCCAGCAGTTTGGGAGGGTCTAGAGGGTCCTACACCTTC,CASSLGGSRGSYTF
-,TRBV27,few,TRBJ2-2,14,TGTGCCAGCAGCGATCGGCCATTCGGCGGGGAGCTGTTTTTT,CASSDRPFGGELFF
-,TRBV30,few,TRBJ1-2,13,TGTGCCTGTGGGACCGCAGCTAACTATGGCTACACCTTC,CACGTAANYGYTF
-,TRBV28,few,TRBJ1-1,15,TGTGCCAGCAGGGGGAGGTGGAGGGGACGCACTGAAGCTTTCTTT,CASRGRWRGRTEAFF
-,TRBV5-1,-,TRBJ2-1,14,TGCGCCAGCAGCTTGCAGCTGGATTACAATGAGCAGTTCTTC,CASSLQLDYNEQFF
TRBD1,TRBV5-1,-,TRBJ1-4,15,TGCGCCAGCAGCTTGACGACAGGGGGCTTCGAAAAACTGTTTTTT,CASSLTTGGFEKLFF
-,TRBV19,few,TRBJ2-1,17,TGTGCCAGTACCCCTCCTAGGGGCAGGGGTTTAGACAATGAGCAGTTCTTC,CASTPPRGRGLDNEQFF
-,TRBV23-1,-,TRBJ1-4,14,TGCGCCAGCAGTCAACCCAGGGGAGTTGGGAAACTGTTTTTT,CASSQPRGVGKLFF
-,TRBV30,few,TRBJ1-3,15,TGTGCCTGGAGTATGGACGGCGGTCCTGGAAACACCATATATTTT,CAWSMDGGPGNTIYF
TRBD1,TRBV18,-,TRBJ2-4,15,TGTGCCAGCTCACGAGGGACAGGAGGATTGAACATTCAGTACTTC,CASSRGTGGLNIQYF
-,TRBV30,few,TRBJ2-7,14,TGTGCCTGGGGGAGTCTCTTCCGCTCCTACGAGCAGTACTTC,CAWGSLFRSYEQYF
-,TRBV7-9,-,TRBJ2-7,12,TGTGCCAGCAGCACCGAAGGCTACGAGCAGTACTTC,CASSTEGYEQYF
TRBD1,TRBV28,-,TRBJ2-2,16,TGTGCCAGCAGTTTAGGGGGACAGGCGAACACCGGGGAGCTGTTTTTT,CASSLGGQANTGELFF
-,TRBV10-1,-,TRBJ2-2,12,TGCGCCAGCAGAAGATCCACCGGGGAGCTGTTTTTT,CASRRSTGELFF
-,TRBV11-3,few,TRBJ2-2,13,TGTGCCAGCAGCTGGACATACACCGGGGAGCTGTTTTTT,CASSWTYTGELFF
-,TRBV5-4,few,TRBJ2-4,14,TGTGCCAGCAGCTTCCTGGGGTCAGTAGACATTCAGTACTTC,CASSFLGSVDIQYF
-,TRBV2,few,TRBJ1-1,13,TGTGCCAGCAGCAGAGCAGGGGACACTGAAGCTTTCTTT,CASSRAGDTEAFF
-,TRBV29-1,-,TRBJ2-7,12,TGCAGCGCTGGGGGAGGTCCGGACGAGCAGTACTTC,CSAGGGPDEQYF
-,TRBV27,few,TRBJ1-1,13,TGTGCCAGCAGTTTGACAGCAAACACTGAAGCTTTCTTT,CASSLTANTEAFF